What follows describes a single TCR beta chain. Its antigen remains unidentified. No much larger clonotype is one base removed from it; base qualities were not supplied. The CDR3 starts with the cysteine, ends with the phenylalanine, and has 13 residues. CDR3 DNA is the only sequence kept; it has 39 bases, read in frame from the first base. As encoded in the germline V gene, CDR1 is MDHEN while CDR2 is SYDVKM. Here V drops 6 bases and J drops 5 bases, and the junction holds 4 bases not matched to any gene. Preparation of the library involved the immunoSEQ multiplex PCR assay. TCRdb carries this immuneACCESS record with in-frame sequences only. Its versions omit some clonotypes, under half of them owing to an unresolved V gene in the studies checked, with the rest unexplained. Here the sample has about 130,000 clones; roughly 86% occur a single time. The ten largest clones capture just over 7.5% of the sample.

The data belong to a study of control samples from healthy donors and cancer patients (dated by TCRdb to the early 2020s). The sequence was obtained from a man aged 45-60 years with head and neck cancer. The rearranged segments are TRBV28 and TRBJ1-1; TRBD1 matches 9 bases in the middle. Sequencing input: PBMCs. The nucleotides read TGTGCCAGCAGCGTAGGGACAGGGACTGAAGCTTTCTTT. It translates as CASSVGTGTEAFF.